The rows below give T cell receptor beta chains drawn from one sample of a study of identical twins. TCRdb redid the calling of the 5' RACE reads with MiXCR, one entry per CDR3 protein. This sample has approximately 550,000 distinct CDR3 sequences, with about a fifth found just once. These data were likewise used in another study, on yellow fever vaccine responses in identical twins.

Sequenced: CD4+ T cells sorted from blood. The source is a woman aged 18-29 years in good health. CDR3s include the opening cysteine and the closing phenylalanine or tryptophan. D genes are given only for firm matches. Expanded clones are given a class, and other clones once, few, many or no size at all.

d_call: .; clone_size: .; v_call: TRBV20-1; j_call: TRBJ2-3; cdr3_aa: CSAKGLPDKPTDTQYF; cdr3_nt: TGCAGTGCCAAAGGGCTGCCAGACAAGCCCACAGATACGCAGTATTTT
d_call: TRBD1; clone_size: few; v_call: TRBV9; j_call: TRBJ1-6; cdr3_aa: CASSVEDRGNSPLHF; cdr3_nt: TGTGCCAGCAGCGTAGAGGACAGGGGAAATTCACCCCTCCACTTT
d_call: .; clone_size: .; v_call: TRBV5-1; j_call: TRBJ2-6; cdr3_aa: CASSLAVSANVLTF; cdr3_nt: TGCGCCAGCAGCTTGGCAGTGTCGGCCAACGTCCTGACTTTC
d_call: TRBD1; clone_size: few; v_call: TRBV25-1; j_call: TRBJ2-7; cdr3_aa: CASSRAVGQGYEQYF; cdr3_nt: TGTGCCAGCAGTAGAGCAGTCGGACAGGGCTACGAGCAGTACTTC
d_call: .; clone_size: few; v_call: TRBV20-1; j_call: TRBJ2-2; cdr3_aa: CSARVGGALVTGELFF; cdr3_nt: TGCAGTGCTAGAGTGGGGGGGGCCTTGGTCACCGGGGAGCTGTTTTTT
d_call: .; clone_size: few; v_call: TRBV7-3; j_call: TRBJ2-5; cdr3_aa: CASSLSGTTQETQYF; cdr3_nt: TGTGCCAGCAGCCTCTCCGGGACAACTCAAGAGACCCAGTACTTC
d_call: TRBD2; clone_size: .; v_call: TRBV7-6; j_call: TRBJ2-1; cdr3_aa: CASSPTAGSSYNEQFF; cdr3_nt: TGTGCCAGCAGCCCAACAGCGGGGAGCTCCTACAATGAGCAGTTCTTC
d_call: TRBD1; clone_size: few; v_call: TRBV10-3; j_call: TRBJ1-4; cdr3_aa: CAISPQTGVNEKLFF; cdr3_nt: TGTGCCATCAGTCCCCAGACAGGGGTGAATGAAAAACTGTTTTTT
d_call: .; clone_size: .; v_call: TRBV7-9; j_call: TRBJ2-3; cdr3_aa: CASSPKVTDTQYF; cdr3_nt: TGTGCCAGCAGTCCCAAGGTCACAGATACGCAGTATTTT
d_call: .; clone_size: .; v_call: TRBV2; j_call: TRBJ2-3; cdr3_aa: CARKDGAQGPTDTQYF; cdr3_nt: TGTGCCAGGAAAGACGGGGCCCAGGGTCCCACAGATACGCAGTATTTT
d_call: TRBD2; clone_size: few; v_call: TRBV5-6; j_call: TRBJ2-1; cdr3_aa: CASSLARIAGKPNEQFF; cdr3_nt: TGTGCCAGCAGCTTGGCCCGAATAGCGGGAAAGCCCAATGAGCAGTTCTTC
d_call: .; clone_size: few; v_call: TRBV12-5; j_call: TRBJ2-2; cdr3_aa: CASGLIPSGELFF; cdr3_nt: TGTGCTAGTGGTTTGATTCCATCCGGGGAGCTGTTTTTT
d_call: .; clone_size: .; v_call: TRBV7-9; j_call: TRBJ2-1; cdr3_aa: CASSLVSSGNYNEQFF; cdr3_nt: TGTGCCAGCAGCTTAGTATCCAGCGGCAACTACAATGAGCAGTTCTTC
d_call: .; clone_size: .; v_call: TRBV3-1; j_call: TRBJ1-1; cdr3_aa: CASSQEGSNTEAFF; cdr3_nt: TGTGCCAGCAGCCAAGAGGGTTCCAACACTGAAGCTTTCTTT
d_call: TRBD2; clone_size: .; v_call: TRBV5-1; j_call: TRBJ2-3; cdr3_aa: CASSGGGAIPDTQYF; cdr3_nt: TGCGCCAGCAGTGGCGGGGGGGCCATTCCAGATACGCAGTATTTT
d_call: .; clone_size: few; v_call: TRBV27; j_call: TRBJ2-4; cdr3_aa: CASSWEGESGNIQYF; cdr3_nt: TGTGCCAGCAGTTGGGAGGGGGAGAGCGGAAACATTCAGTACTTC
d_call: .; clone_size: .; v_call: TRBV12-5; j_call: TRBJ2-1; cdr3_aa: CASGLGPPLDNEQFF; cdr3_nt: TGTGCTAGTGGTTTGGGGCCCCCATTAGACAATGAGCAGTTCTTC
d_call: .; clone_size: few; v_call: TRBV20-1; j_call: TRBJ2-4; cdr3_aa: CSAGEERGAGAKNIQYF; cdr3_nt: TGCAGTGCTGGGGAAGAGAGGGGGGCAGGTGCCAAAAACATTCAGTACTTC
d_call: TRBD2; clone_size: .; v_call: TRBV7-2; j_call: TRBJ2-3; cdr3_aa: CASSFPGLAGVDTQYF; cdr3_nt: TGTGCCAGCAGCTTTCCGGGACTAGCGGGGGTCGATACGCAGTATTTT
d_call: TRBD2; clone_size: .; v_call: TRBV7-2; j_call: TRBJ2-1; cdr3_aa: CASSAGGSNNEQFF; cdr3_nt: TGTGCCAGCAGCGCGGGGGGCTCTAACAATGAGCAGTTCTTC
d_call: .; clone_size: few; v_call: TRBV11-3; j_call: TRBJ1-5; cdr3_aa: CASSLELGQPQHF; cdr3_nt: TGTGCCAGCAGCTTAGAGTTAGGTCAGCCCCAGCATTTT
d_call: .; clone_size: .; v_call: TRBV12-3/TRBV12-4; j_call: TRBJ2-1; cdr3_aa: CASSLAQGWGNEQFF; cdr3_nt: TGTGCCAGCAGTTTGGCGCAGGGTTGGGGCAATGAGCAGTTCTTC
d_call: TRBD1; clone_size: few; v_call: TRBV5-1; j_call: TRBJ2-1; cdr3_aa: CASNFEDRGNNEQFF; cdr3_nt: TGCGCCAGCAACTTCGAGGACAGGGGGAACAATGAGCAGTTCTTC
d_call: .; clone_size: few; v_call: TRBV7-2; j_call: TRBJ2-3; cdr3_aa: CASSLVASATDTQYF; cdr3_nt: TGTGCCAGCAGCTTAGTGGCTAGCGCCACAGATACGCAGTATTTT
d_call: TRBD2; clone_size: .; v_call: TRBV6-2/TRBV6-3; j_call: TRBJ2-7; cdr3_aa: CASSPHPGLVWIYEQYF; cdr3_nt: TGTGCCAGCAGTCCCCACCCGGGACTAGTATGGATCTACGAGCAGTACTTC
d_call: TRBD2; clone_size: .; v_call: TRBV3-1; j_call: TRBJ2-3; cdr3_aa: CASTGTSGAGDTQYF; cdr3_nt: TGTGCCAGCACCGGGACTAGCGGGGCGGGAGATACGCAGTATTTT
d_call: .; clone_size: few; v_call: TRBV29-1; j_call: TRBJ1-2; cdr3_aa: CSVVTTFRPGDGYTF; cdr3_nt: TGCAGCGTTGTCACCACCTTTAGACCCGGAGATGGCTACACCTTC
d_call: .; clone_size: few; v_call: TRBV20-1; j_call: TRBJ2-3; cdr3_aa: CSARGQISTDTQYF; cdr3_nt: TGCAGTGCCCGGGGCCAAATCAGCACAGATACGCAGTATTTT
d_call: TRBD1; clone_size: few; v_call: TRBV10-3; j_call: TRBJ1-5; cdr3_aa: CAIGTGVQGGNQPQHF; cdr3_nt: TGTGCCATCGGGACAGGGGTACAGGGAGGCAATCAGCCCCAGCATTTT
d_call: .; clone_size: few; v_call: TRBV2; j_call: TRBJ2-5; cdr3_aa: CASRHRRETQYF; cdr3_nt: TGTGCCAGCAGACACAGGAGAGAGACCCAGTACTTC
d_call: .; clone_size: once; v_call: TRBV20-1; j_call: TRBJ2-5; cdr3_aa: CSAMGGFQETQYF; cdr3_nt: TGCAGTGCTATGGGGGGATTCCAAGAGACCCAGTACTTC
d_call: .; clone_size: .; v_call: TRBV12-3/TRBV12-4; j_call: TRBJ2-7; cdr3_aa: CASSLAANAYEQYF; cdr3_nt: TGTGCCAGCAGTTTAGCAGCGAACGCCTACGAGCAGTACTTC
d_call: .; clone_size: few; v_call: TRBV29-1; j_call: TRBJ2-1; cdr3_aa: CSVETSPYEQFF; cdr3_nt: TGCAGCGTTGAAACTAGCCCCTATGAGCAGTTCTTC
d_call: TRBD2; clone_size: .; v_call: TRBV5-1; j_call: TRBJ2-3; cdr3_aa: CASRGLAGGLSTDTQYF; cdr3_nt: TGCGCCAGCAGAGGACTAGCGGGAGGACTGAGCACAGATACGCAGTATTTT
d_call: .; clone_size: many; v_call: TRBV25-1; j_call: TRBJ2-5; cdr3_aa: CASKLGETQYF; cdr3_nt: TGTGCCAGCAAATTGGGAGAGACCCAGTACTTC
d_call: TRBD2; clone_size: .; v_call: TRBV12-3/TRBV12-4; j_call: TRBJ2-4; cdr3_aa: CASSPSGLGTNIQYF; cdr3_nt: TGTGCCAGCAGTCCTAGCGGTTTAGGCACAAACATTCAGTACTTC
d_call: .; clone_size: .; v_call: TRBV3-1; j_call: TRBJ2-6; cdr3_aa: CASSLGVAVSGANVLTF; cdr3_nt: TGTGCCTCCAGCCTCGGGGTTGCGGTCTCTGGGGCCAACGTCCTGACTTTC
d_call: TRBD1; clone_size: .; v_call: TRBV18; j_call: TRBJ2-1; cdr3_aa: CASSATRTGEQFF; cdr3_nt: TGTGCCAGCTCCGCGACCCGGACAGGGGAGCAGTTCTTC
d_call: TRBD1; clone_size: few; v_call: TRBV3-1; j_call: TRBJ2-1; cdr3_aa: CASSHLTGGANNEQFF; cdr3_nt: TGTGCCAGCAGCCATCTGACAGGGGGCGCAAACAATGAGCAGTTCTTC
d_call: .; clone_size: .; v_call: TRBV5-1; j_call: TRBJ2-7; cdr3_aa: CASSLGQNLPYEQYF; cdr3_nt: TGCGCCAGCAGCTTGGGCCAGAACCTCCCCTACGAGCAGTACTTC